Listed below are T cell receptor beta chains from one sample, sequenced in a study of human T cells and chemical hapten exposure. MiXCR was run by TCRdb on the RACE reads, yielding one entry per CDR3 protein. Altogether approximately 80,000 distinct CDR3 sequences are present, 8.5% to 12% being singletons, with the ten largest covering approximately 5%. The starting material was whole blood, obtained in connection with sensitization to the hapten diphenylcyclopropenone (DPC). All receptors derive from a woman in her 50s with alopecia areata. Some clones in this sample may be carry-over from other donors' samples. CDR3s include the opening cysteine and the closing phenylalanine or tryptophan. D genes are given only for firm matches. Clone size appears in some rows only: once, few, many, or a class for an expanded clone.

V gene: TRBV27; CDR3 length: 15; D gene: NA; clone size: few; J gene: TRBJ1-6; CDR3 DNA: TGTGCCAGCAGTTTAATTTTGTATAATAATTCACCCCTCCACTTT; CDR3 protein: CASSLILYNNSPLHF
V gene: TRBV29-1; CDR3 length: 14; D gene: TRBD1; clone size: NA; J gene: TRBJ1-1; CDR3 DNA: TGCAGCGCCCCTCCCCGGACAGGGGGCACTGAAGCTTTCTTT; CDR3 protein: CSAPPRTGGTEAFF
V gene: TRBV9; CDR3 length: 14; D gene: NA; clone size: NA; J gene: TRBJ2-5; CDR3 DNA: TGTGCCAGCAGCGTAGAGGGCGGGCGAGAGACCCAGTACTTC; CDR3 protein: CASSVEGGRETQYF
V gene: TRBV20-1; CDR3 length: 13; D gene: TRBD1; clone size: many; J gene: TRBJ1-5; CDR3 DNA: TGCAGTGCTCTAGACAGGGGTGACCAGCCCCAGCATTTT; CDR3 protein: CSALDRGDQPQHF
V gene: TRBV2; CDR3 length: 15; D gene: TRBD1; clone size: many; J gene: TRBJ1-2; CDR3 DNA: TGTGCCAGCAGAACCGGGACAGGGAGTCCCTATGGCTACACCTTC; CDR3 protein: CASRTGTGSPYGYTF
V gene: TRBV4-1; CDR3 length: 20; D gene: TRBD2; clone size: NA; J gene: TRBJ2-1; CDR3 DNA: TGCGCCAGCACCCGATTGGGGGTACCCACTAGCGGGAGCTCCTACAATGAGCAGTTCTTC; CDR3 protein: CASTRLGVPTSGSSYNEQFF
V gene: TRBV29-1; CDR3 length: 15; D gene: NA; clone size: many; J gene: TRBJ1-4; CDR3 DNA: TGCAGCGTTGAGGTGGGAGGTGGGACTAATGAAAAACTGTTTTTT; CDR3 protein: CSVEVGGGTNEKLFF
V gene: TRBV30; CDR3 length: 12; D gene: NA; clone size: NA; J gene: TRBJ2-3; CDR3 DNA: TGTGCCTGGAGGCTAGGGGCCGATACGCAGTATTTT; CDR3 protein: CAWRLGADTQYF
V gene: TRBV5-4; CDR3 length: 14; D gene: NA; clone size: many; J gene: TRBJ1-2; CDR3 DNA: TGTGCCAGCAGCTTAACTGGAGCTAACTATGGCTACACCTTC; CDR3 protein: CASSLTGANYGYTF
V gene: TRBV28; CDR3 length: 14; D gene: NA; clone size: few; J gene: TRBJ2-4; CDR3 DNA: TGTGCCAGCAGTTTATTAGGCCCCACGAACATTCAGTACTTC; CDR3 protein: CASSLLGPTNIQYF
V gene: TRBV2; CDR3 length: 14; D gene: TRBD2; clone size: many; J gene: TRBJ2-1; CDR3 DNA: TGTGCCAGCAATCCGGGACTAGCGGGAAATGAGCAGTTCTTC; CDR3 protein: CASNPGLAGNEQFF
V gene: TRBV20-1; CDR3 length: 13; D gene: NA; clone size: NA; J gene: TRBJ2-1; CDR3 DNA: TGCAGTGCTGCATCAACAGGGTTCGGTGAGCAGTTCTTC; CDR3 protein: CSAASTGFGEQFF
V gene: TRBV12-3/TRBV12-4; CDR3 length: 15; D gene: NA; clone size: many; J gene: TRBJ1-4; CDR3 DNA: TGTGCCAGCAGGCGCGGACAGTTCCCGAACGAAAAACTGTTTTTT; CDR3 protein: CASRRGQFPNEKLFF
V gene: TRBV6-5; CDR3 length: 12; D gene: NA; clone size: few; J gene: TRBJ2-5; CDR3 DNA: TGTGCCAGCGGGGCAGTACAAGAGACCCAGTACTTC; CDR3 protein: CASGAVQETQYF
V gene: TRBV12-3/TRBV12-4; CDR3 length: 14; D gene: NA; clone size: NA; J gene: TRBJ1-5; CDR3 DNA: TGTGCCAGCAGCGCAGGGTTTCAAGATCAGCCCCAGCATTTT; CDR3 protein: CASSAGFQDQPQHF
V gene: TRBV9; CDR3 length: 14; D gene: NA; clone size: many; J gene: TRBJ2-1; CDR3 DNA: TGTGCCAGCAGCGTAGCGGGAAGGTACAATGAGCAGTTCTTC; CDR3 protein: CASSVAGRYNEQFF
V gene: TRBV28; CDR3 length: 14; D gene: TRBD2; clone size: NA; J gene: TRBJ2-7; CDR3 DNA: TGTGCCAGCAGTTTACTAGCGGGCATAACTAAACAGTACTTC; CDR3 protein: CASSLLAGITKQYF
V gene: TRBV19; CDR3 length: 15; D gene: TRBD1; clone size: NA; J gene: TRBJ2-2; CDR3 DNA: TGTGCCAGTACCTGGGACAGGGGCGTCACCGGGGAGCTGTTTTTT; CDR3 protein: CASTWDRGVTGELFF
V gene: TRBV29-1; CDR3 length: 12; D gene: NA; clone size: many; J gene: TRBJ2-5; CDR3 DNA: TGCAGCGTTGGGGCTTTGGGTGAGACCCAGTACTTC; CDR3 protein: CSVGALGETQYF
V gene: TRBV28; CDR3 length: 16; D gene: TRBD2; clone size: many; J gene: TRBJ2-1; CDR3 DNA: TGTGCCAGCACTTCTTTCCCGGGACTAGGGCTCGATGAGCAGTTCTTC; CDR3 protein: CASTSFPGLGLDEQFF
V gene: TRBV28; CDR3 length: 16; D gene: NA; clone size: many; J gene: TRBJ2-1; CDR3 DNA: TGTGCCAGCAGTTTATACGGCCCCGGTCCCTACAATGAGCAGTTCTTC; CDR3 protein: CASSLYGPGPYNEQFF
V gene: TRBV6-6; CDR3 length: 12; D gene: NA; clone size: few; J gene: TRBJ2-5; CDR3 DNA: TGTGCCAGCATGACGTTCCAAGAGACCCAGTACTTC; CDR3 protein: CASMTFQETQYF
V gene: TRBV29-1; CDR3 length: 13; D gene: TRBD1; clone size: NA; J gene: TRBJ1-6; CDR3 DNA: TGCAGCGTTAGACAGGGGATGGATTCACCCCTCCACTTT; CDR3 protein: CSVRQGMDSPLHF
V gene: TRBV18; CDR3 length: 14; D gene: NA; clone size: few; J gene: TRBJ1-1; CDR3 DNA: TGTGCCAGCTCACCTTTTCAGGGAGATACTGAAGCTTTCTTT; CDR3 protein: CASSPFQGDTEAFF
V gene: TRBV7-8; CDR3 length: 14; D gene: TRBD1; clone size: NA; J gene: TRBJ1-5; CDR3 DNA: TGTGCCAGCAGCATGGACAGGGCCGATCAGCCCCAGCATTTT; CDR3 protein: CASSMDRADQPQHF
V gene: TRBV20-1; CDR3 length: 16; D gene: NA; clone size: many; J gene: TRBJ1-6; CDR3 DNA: TGCAGTGCTAGCCAGGGACTGGGCTCCTATAATTCACCCCTCCACTTT; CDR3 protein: CSASQGLGSYNSPLHF
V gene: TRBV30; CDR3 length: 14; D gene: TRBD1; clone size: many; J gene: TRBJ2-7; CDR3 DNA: TGTGCCTGGAGTGGGGACAGTCCTACCCACGAGCAGTACTTC; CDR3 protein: CAWSGDSPTHEQYF
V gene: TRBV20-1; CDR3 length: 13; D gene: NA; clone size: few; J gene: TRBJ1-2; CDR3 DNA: TGCAGTGCCCAAAACCTCCGGGGGTATGGCTACACCTTC; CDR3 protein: CSAQNLRGYGYTF
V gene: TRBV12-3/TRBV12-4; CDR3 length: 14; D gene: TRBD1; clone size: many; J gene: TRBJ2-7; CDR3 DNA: TGTGCCAGCAGTTATCGGACAGGGCACTACGAGCAGTACTTC; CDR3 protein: CASSYRTGHYEQYF
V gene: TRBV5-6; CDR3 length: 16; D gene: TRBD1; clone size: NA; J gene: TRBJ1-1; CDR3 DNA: TGTGCCAGCAGCGCCTTTGGGACAGGGGGCAACACTGAAGCTTTCTTT; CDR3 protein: CASSAFGTGGNTEAFF
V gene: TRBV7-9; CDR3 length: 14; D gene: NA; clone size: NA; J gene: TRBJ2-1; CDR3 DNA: TGTGCCAGCAACCCGCTAGCTCCCCCAACCGAGCAGTTCTTC; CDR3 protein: CASNPLAPPTEQFF
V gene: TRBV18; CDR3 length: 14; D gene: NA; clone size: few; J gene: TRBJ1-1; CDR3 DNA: TGTGCCAGCTCACGAGGCAGGGAAGGCACTGAAGCTTTCTTT; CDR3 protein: CASSRGREGTEAFF
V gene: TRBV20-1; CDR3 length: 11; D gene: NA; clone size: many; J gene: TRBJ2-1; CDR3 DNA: TGCAGTGCTAGAGATTCCCCTTCGCAGTTCTTC; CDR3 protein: CSARDSPSQFF
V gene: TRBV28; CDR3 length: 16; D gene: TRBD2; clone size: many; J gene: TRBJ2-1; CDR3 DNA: TGTGCCAGCAGCCGCCGACTAGCGGGAGTCTACAATGAGCAGTTCTTC; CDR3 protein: CASSRRLAGVYNEQFF
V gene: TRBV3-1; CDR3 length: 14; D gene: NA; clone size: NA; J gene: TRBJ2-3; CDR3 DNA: TGTGCCAGCAGCCAACAGGGGCGGGCAGATACGCAGTATTTT; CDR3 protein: CASSQQGRADTQYF
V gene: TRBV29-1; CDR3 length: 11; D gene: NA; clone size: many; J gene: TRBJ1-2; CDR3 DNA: TGCAGCGGGAGTTGGGGTAGTGGCTACACCTTC; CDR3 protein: CSGSWGSGYTF
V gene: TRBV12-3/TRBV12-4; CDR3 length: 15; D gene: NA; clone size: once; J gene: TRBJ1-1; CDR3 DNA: TGTGCCAGCAGCCCCGTCCGGGACGCGAACACTGAAGCTTTCTTT; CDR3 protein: CASSPVRDANTEAFF
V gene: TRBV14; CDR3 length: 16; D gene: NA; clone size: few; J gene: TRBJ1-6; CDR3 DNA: TGTGCCAGCAGCCAAGATCTTCCGGGCGGGAATTCACCCCTCCACTTT; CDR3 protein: CASSQDLPGGNSPLHF
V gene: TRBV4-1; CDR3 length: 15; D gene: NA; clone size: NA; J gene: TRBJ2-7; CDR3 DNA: TGCGCCAGCAGCCAAGGGGGTTACAGCTCCTACGAGCAGTACTTC; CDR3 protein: CASSQGGYSSYEQYF
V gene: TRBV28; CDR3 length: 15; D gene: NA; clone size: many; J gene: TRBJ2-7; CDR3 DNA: TGTGCCAGCATCCCCCCGGGAAGACTTTCCCACGAGCAGTACTTC; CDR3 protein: CASIPPGRLSHEQYF
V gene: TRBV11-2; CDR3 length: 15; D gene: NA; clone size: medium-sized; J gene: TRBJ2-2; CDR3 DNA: TGTGCCAGCAGACGGGTCAAAGGAAACACCGGGGAGCTGTTTTTT; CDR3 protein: CASRRVKGNTGELFF